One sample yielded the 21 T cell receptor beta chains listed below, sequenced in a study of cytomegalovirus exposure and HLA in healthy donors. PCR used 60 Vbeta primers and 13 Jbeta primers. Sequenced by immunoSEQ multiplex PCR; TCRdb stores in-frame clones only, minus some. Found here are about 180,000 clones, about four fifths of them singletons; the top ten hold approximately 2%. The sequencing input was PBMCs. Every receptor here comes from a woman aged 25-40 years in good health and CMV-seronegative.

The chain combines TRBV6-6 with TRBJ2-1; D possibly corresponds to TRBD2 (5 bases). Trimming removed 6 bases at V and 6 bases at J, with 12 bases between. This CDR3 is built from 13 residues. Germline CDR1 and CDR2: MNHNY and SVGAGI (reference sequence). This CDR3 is CASSPARVNEQFF. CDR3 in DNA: TGTGCCAGCAGCCCCGCGCGGGTCAATGAGCAGTTCTTC.

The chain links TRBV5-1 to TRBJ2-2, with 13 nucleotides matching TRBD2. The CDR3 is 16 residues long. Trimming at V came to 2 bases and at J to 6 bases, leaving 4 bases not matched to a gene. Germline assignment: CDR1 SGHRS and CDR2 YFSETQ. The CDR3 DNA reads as TGCGCCAGCAGCTTTACAACTAGCGGGGGGGCCGGGGAGCTGTTTTTT. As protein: CASSFTTSGGAGELFF. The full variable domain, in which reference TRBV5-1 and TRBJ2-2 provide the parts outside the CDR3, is KAGVTQTPRYLIKTRGQQVTLSCSPISGHRSVSWYQQTPGQGLQFLFEYFSETQRNKGNFPGRFSGRQFSNSRSEMNVSTLELGDSALYLCASSFTTSGGAGELFFGEGSRLTVL.

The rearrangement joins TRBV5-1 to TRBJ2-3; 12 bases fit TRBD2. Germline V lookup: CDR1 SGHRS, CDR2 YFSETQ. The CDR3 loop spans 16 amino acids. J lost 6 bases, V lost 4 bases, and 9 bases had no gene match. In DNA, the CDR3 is TGCGCCAGCAGCCTACCAACTAGCGGGGGGTTTGATACGCAGTATTTT. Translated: CASSLPTSGGFDTQYF.

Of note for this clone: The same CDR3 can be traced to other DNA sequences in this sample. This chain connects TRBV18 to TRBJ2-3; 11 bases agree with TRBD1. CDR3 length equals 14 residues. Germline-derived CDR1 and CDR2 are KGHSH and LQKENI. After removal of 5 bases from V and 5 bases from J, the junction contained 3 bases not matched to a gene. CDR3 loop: CASSSGTGGDTQYF. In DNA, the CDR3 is TGTGCCAGCTCATCAGGGACAGGGGGAGATACGCAGTATTTT.

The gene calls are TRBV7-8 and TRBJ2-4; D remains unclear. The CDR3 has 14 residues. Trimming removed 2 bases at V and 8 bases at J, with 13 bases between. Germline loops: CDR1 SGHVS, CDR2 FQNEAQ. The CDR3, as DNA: TGTGCCAGCAGCTTAAGGAGAACCTGGGACATTCAGTACTTC. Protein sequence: CASSLRRTWDIQYF.

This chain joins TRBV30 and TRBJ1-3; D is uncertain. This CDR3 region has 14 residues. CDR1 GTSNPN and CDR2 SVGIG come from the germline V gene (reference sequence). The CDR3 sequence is CANISERSGNTIYF. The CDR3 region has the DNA TGTGCTAATATTTCAGAGCGCTCTGGAAACACCATATATTTT.

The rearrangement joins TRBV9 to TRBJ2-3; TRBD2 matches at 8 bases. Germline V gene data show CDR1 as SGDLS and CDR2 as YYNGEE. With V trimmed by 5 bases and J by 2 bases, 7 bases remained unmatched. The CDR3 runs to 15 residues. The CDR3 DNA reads TGTGCCAGCAGAGTACGGGGGGGCAACACAGATACGCAGTATTTT. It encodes CASRVRGGNTDTQYF.

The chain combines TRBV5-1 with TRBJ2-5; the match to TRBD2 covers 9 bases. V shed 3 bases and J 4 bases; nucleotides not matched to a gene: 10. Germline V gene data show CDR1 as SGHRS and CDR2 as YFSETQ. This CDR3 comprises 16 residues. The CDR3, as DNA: TGCGCCAGCAGCTGGGCGGCTAGCGGGAACGGAGAGACCCAGTACTTC. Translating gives CASSWAASGNGETQYF.

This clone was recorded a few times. The CDR3 nucleotides are TGTGCAAGTCCGGGCCGCGGGGGGCCTTCCTACGAGCAGTACTTC. As protein: CASPGRGGPSYEQYF. The rearrangement joins TRBV12-2 to TRBJ2-7; the table assigns TRBD2, which was not confirmed against the DNA. TRBV12-2 is flagged as a pseudogene. CDR3 size: 15 residues.

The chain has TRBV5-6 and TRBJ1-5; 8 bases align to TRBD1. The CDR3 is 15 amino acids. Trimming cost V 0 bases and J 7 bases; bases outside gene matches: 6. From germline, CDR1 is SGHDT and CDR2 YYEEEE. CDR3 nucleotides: TGTGCCAGCAGCTTGGGCAGGGGGCTCGAACAGCCCCAGCATTTT. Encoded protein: CASSLGRGLEQPQHF.

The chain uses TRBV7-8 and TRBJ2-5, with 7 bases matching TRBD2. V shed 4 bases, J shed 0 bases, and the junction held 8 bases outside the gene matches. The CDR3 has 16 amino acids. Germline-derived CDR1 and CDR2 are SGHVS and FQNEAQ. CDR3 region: CASSSQGGTYQETQYF. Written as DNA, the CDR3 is TGTGCCAGCAGCTCTCAGGGAGGGACGTACCAAGAGACCCAGTACTTC.

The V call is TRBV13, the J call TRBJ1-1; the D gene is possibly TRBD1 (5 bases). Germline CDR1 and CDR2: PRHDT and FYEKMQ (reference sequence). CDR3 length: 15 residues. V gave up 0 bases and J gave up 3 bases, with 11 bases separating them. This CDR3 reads CASSLGSSGYTEAFF. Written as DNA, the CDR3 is TGTGCCAGCAGCTTAGGGTCCTCAGGGTACACTGAAGCTTTCTTT.

CDR3 sequence: CASSYAGQGAAFF. The CDR3 region has the DNA TGTGCCAGCAGTTACGCGGGACAGGGGGCCGCTTTCTTT. This rearrangement joins TRBV6-6 to TRBJ1-1, with 12 bases identical to TRBD1. Germline lookup yields CDR1 MNHNY and CDR2 SVGAGI (reference sequence). There are 13 residues in the CDR3. The V and J ends lost 2 bases and 11 bases, in that order; junction bases with no gene match: 3.

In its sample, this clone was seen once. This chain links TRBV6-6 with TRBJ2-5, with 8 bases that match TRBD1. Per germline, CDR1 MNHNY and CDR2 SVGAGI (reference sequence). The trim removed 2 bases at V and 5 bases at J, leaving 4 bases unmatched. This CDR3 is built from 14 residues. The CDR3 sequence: CASSYIDRGETQYF. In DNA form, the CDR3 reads TGTGCCAGCAGTTACATAGACAGGGGTGAGACCCAGTACTTC.

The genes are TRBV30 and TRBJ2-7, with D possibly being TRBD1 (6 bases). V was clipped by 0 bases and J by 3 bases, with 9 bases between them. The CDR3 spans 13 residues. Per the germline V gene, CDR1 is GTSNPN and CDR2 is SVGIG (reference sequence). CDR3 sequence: CAWSVQGGYEQYF. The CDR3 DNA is TGTGCCTGGAGTGTACAAGGGGGCTACGAGCAGTACTTC. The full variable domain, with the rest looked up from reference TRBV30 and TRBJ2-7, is SQTIHQWPATLVQPVGSPLSLECTVEGTSNPNLYWYRQAAGRGLQLLFYSVGIGQISSEVPQNLSASRPQDRQFILSSKKLLLSDSGFYLCAWSVQGGYEQYFGPGTRLTVT.

As DNA, the CDR3 is TGTGCCAGCAGCGACCCAGGGTCTGAAGCTTTCTTT. Its protein is CASSDPGSEAFF. This chain links TRBV9 with TRBJ1-1, with D perhaps matching TRBD1 (5 bases). This CDR3 is 12 amino acids long. V was cut by 3 bases and J by 6 bases, with 9 bases left in between. Germline CDR1 is SGDLS and CDR2 is YYNGEE.

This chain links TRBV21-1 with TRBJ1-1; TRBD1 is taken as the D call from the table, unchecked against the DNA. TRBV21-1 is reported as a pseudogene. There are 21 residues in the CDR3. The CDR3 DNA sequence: TGTGCCAGCAGCAAAGGTGGCGACAGGGGGCGCGATCGGCGGTGGAACGCTGAAGCTTTCTTT. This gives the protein CASSKGGDRGRDRRWNAEAFF.

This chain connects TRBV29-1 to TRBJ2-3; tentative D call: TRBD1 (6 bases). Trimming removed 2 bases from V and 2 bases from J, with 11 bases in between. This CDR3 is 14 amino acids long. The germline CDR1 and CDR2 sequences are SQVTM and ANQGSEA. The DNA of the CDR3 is TGCAGCGTTGAAAGTCAGGGGTACACAGATACGCAGTATTTT. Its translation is CSVESQGYTDTQYF.

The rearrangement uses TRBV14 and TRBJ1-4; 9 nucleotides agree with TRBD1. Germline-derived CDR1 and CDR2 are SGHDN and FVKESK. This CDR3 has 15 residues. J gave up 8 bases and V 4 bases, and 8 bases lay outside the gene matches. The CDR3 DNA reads TGTGCCAGCAGCCCAACAGGGGGCATTGGGGAAAAACTGTTTTTT. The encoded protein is CASSPTGGIGEKLFF.

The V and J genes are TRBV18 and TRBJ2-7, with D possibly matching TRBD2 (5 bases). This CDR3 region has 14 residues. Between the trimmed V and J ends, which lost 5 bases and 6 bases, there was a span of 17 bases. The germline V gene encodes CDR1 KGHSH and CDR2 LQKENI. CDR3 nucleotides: TGTGCCAGCTCAAGCCTCGGACGGGAAGGCGAGCAGTACTTC. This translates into CASSSLGREGEQYF.

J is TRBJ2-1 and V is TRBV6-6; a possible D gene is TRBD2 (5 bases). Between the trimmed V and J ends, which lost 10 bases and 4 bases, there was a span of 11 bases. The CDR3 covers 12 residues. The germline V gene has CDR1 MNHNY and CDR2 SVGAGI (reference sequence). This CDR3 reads CATYSGYNEQFF. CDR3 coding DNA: TGTGCCACCTACAGCGGATACAATGAGCAGTTCTTC.